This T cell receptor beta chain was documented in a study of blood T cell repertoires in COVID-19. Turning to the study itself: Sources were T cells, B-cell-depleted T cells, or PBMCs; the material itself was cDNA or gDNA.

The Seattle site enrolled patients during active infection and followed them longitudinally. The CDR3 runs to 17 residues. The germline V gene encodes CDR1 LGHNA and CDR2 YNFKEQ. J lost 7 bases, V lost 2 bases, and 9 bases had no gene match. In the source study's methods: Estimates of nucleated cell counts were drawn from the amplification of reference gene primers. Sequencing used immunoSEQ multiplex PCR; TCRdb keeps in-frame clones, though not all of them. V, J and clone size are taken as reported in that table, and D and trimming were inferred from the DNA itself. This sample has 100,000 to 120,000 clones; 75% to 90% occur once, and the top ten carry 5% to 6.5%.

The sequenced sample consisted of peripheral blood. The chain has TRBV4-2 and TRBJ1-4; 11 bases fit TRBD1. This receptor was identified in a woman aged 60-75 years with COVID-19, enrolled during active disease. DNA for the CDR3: TGTGCCAGCAGCCAAATTTCCCAGGGACAGGGGGGTGAAAAACTGTTTTTT. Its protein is CASSQISQGQGGEKLFF.